Listed below are T cell receptor beta chains from one sample, sequenced in a study of T-cell reconstitution after alpha-beta-depleted transplantation in children. One entry per CDR3 protein, called by TCRdb with MiXCR from the PCR reads. Of 200,000 to 300,000 distinct CDR3 sequences listed, around 25% are singletons. This material consisted of PBMCs, taken before TCRalphabeta/CD19-depleted stem cell transplant. Receptor source: a girl aged 2-10 years with Fanconi anemia, due to receive a stem cell transplant. CDR3s include the opening cysteine and the closing phenylalanine or tryptophan. The D gene is left open where the match is weak.

d_gene	v_gene	j_gene	CDR3nt	CDR3aa
TRBD1	TRBV28	TRBJ2-7	TGTGCCAGCAGGCCGACCGGGACAGCCTCCTGGGTGAAGTACTTC	CASRPTGTASWVKYF
-	TRBV11-2	TRBJ2-5	TGTGCCAGCAGCTTACAGGGGACCCAACAAGAGACCCAGTACTTC	CASSLQGTQQETQYF
-	TRBV6-2/TRBV6-3	TRBJ2-7	TGTGCCAGCACCAAGGGGTGGATGGCGGGGACCTCCTACGAGCAGTACTTC	CASTKGWMAGTSYEQYF
-	TRBV9	TRBJ2-7	TGTGCCAGTGGTGGTGACCTTTTCTACGAGCAGTACTTC	CASGGDLFYEQYF
TRBD2	TRBV20-1	TRBJ2-1	TGCAGTGCTAGAGCCCGACCGACTAGCGGGACGTACAATGAGCAGTTCTTC	CSARARPTSGTYNEQFF
TRBD2	TRBV5-1	TRBJ2-5	TGCGCCAGCAGCTCCTTTACTAGCGACCAAGAGACCCAGTACTTC	CASSSFTSDQETQYF